The 5 T cell receptor beta chains below all came from one sample that was sequenced in a study of T-cell reconstitution after alpha-beta-depleted transplantation in children. Unique molecular identifiers featured in how the TCRbeta library was prepared. TCRdb reprocessed the PCR reads with MiXCR, giving one entry per CDR3 protein. Found here are 610,000 or so distinct CDR3 sequences, more than 20% of them singletons; the top ten hold around a third. The sample in question was PBMCs, obtained before TCRalphabeta/CD19-depleted stem cell transplant. The receptors were sampled from a boy under two years old with Wiskott-Aldrich syndrome, due to receive a stem cell transplant.

This chain uses TRBV5-4 with TRBJ2-1, with D possibly TRBD2 on 5 matching bases. Per germline, CDR1 SGHNT and CDR2 YYREEE (reference sequence). V was cut by 1 base and J by 4 bases, with 9 bases left in between. The CDR3 is 14 amino acids. As DNA, the CDR3 is TGTGCCAGCAGCTTGACTGGACTTTACAATGAGCAGTTCTTC. Protein product: CASSLTGLYNEQFF. Full variable domain (rest looked up from reference TRBV5-4 and TRBJ2-1): ETGVTQSPTHLIKTRGQQVTLRCSSQSGHNTVSWYQQALGQGPQFIFQYYREEENGRGNFPPRFSGLQFPNYSSELNVNALELDDSALYLCASSLTGLYNEQFFGPGTRLTVL.

This chain links TRBV5-1 with TRBJ2-5, with 7 bases aligning to TRBD2. The germline V gene encodes CDR1 SGHRS and CDR2 YFSETQ. The junction had 4 bases not matched to a gene; V was cut back by 3 bases and J by 5 bases. This CDR3 has 13 residues. The CDR3 sequence is CASSYDSGETQYF. CDR3 DNA: TGCGCCAGCAGCTATGATAGCGGGGAGACCCAGTACTTC.

This clonotype has just a few counts. The V and J genes are TRBV4-2 and TRBJ2-2; D is ambiguous. Germline V gene data show CDR1 as LGHNA and CDR2 as YNFKEQ. The germline V and J ends were trimmed by 0 bases and 0 bases, with 11 bases remaining between them. This CDR3 has 17 amino acids. The CDR3 spells CASSQDRRFTNTGELFF. As DNA, the CDR3 is TGTGCCAGCAGCCAAGATCGACGGTTTACGAACACCGGGGAGCTGTTTTTT.

The chain has TRBV5-1 and TRBJ2-1; 10 bases agree with TRBD1. This CDR3 region has 17 residues. Looked up from germline, CDR1 is SGHRS and CDR2 is YFSETQ. J gave up 5 bases and V 1 base, and 9 bases lay outside the gene matches. For the CDR3, the DNA is TGCGCCAGCAGCTTGTCGACAGGGGGCACTTTTAACAATGAGCAGTTCTTC. Translation: CASSLSTGGTFNNEQFF. Full variable domain (rest looked up from reference TRBV5-1 and TRBJ2-1): KAGVTQTPRYLIKTRGQQVTLSCSPISGHRSVSWYQQTPGQGLQFLFEYFSETQRNKGNFPGRFSGRQFSNSRSEMNVSTLELGDSALYLCASSLSTGGTFNNEQFFGPGTRLTVL.

Only a few counts were recorded for this clonotype. V usage is TRBV20-1 and J usage is TRBJ2-3; 8 bases are a match to TRBD1. The CDR3 is 14 amino acids. V shed 6 bases, J shed 1 base, and the junction held 6 bases outside the gene matches. Germline lookup yields CDR1 DFQATT and CDR2 SNEGSKA (reference sequence). The CDR3 sequence is CSAMDREGTDTQYF. Here the CDR3 DNA reads TGCAGTGCGATGGACAGGGAGGGCACAGATACGCAGTATTTT.